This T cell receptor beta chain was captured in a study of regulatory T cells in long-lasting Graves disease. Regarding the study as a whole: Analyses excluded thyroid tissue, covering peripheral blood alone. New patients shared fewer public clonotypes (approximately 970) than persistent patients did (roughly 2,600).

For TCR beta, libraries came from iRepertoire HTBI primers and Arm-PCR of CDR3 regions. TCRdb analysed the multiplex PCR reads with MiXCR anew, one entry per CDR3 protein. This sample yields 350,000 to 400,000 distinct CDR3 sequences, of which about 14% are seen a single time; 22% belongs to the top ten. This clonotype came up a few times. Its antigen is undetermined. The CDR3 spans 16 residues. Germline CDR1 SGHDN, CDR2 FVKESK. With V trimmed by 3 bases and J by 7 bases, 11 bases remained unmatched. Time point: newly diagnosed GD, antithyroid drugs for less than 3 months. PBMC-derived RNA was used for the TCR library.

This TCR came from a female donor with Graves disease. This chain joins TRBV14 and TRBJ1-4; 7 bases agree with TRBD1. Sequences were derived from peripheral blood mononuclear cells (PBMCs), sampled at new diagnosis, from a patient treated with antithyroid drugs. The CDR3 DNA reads TGTGCCAGCAGCCAGGCTAACAGGGGAGGAGGTGAAAAACTGTTTTTT. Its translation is CASSQANRGGGEKLFF.